These T cell receptor beta chains were read from a single sample in a study of T cells after yellow fever vaccination. One entry per CDR3 protein, called by TCRdb with MiXCR from the 5' RACE reads. This table holds some 240,000 distinct CDR3 sequences, about 5% found once. Material: CD4+ T cells sorted from PBMCs, obtained on the day of the yellow fever booster vaccination. The origin of the receptors is a man aged 18 to 29 who received the YFV17D yellow fever vaccine. CDR3s leave out the opening cysteine and the closing phenylalanine or tryptophan.

v_call | cdr3_aa
TRBV5-6 | ASGLQGLLTDTQY
TRBV18 | ASSSLAGGGTDTQY
TRBV18 | ASSPAAGDNSPLH
TRBV7-2 | ASSPWRVNTEAF
TRBV4-2 | ASTWSVSGNQPQH
TRBV6-5 | ASRVWLEETQY
TRBV5-1 | ASSLAGGQNQETQY
TRBV25-1 | ASAGMNGNTIY
TRBV5-1 | ASSFGWTNEKLF
TRBV4-2 | ASSQERGRGEETQY